These 4 T cell receptor beta chains were sequenced from one sample in a study of CD8 T cells in ankylosing spondylitis. No antigens are known for them. TCRdb re-called the 5' RACE reads through MiXCR, storing one row per CDR3 protein. The table includes around 490,000 distinct CDR3 sequences, approximately 5.3% detected once. Study results and limitations: Made up of eight or nine highly homologous variants, a TCR beta motif appeared characteristic of ankylosing spondylitis blood.

Specimen: blood, either unsorted or a sorted T cell fraction (not recorded which). The receptors were gathered from a male donor with ankylosing spondylitis.

This clonotype appeared many times. This chain joins TRBV7-9 and TRBJ1-3; D is ambiguous. V was shortened by 4 bases and J by 0 bases, with 10 bases between the two germline ends. Germline V gives CDR1 SEHNR, CDR2 FQNEAQ (reference sequence). The CDR3 covers 15 residues. CDR3: CASSSGVLSGNTIYF. CDR3 sequence (DNA): TGTGCCAGCAGCTCAGGAGTACTCTCTGGAAACACCATATATTTT.

This clonotype was seen at least ten times. The rearrangement joins TRBV5-1 to TRBJ1-3; D is unclear. The CDR3 is made up of 15 amino acids. V shed 3 bases and J shed 0 bases, with 10 bases lying between them. Germline V lookup: CDR1 SGHRS, CDR2 YFSETQ. CDR3 residues: CASSSDGNSGNTIYF. The CDR3 DNA reads TGCGCCAGCAGCTCGGACGGTAACTCTGGAAACACCATATATTTT.

This chain links TRBV7-9 with TRBJ2-3; 7 nucleotides match TRBD1. Germline assignment: CDR1 SEHNR and CDR2 FQNEAQ (reference sequence). The V and J ends lost 5 bases and 2 bases, in that order; junction bases with no gene match: 4. CDR3 length: 14 amino acids. The CDR3 DNA sequence: TGTGCCAGCAGCGTTACAGGGGCCACAGATACGCAGTATTTT. This translates into CASSVTGATDTQYF.

The chain has TRBV20-1 and TRBJ2-5, with TRBD2 as a possible D gene (5 bases). Germline V gene lookup returns CDR1 DFQATT and CDR2 SNEGSKA (reference sequence). The CDR3 spans 16 residues. V dropped 3 bases and J dropped 1 base, with 18 bases sitting between them. Here the CDR3 DNA reads TGCAGTGCTAGGCCCATCCTAAACCGGGGCCAAGAGACCCAGTACTTC. Its protein is CSARPILNRGQETQYF.